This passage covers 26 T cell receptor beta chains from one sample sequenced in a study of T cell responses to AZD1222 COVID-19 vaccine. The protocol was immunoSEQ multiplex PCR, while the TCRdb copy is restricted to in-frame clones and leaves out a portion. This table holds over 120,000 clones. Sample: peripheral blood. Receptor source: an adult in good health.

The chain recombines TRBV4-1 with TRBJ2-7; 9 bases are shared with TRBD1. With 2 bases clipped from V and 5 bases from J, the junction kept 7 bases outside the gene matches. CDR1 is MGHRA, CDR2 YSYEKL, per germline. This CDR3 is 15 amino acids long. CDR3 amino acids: CASSQMGQGRDEQYF. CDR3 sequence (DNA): TGCGCCAGCAGCCAAATGGGACAGGGTCGCGACGAGCAGTACTTC.

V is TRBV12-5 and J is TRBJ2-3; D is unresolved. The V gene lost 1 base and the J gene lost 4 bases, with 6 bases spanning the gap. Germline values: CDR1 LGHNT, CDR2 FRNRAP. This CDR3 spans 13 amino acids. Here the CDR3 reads CASGLGAADTQYF. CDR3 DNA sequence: TGTGCTAGTGGTTTGGGGGCGGCAGATACGCAGTATTTT.

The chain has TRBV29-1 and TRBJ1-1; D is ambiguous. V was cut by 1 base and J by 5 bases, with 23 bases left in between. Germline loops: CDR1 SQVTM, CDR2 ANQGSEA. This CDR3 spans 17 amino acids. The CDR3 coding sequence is TGCAGCGTTGAAGTGCGTAAGGGCGCGGGAGGTTTGACTGAAGCTTTCTTT. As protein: CSVEVRKGAGGLTEAFF.

CDR3 nucleotide sequence: TGTGCCAGCAGCGTAGAACGGCTAGGGGGCAGGAGTGGCTACACCTTC. Translated: CASSVERLGGRSGYTF. The chain recombines TRBV9 with TRBJ1-2; 7 positions match TRBD1. V lost 0 bases and J lost 7; bases outside the gene matches: 12. The CDR3 runs to 16 residues. Germline CDR1 SGDLS, CDR2 YYNGEE.

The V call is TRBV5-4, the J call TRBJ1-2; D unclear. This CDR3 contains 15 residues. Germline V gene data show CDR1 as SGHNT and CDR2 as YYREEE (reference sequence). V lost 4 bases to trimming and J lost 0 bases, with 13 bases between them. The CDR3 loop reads CASSNPSRANYGYTF. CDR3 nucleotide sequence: TGTGCCAGCAGCAATCCCTCGAGGGCTAACTATGGCTACACCTTC.

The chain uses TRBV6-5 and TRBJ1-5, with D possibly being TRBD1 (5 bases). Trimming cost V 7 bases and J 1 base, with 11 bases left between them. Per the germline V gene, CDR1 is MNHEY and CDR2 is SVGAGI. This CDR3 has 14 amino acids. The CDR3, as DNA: TGTGCCAGCACCCAGACAGTAAGCAATCAGCCCCAGCATTTT. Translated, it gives CASTQTVSNQPQHF.

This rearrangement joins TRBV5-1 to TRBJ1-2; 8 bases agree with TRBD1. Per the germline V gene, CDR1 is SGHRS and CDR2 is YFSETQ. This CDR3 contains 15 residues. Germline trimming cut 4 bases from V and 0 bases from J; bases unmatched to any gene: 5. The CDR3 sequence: CASSLGDRTNYGYTF. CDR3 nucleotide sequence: TGCGCCAGCAGCCTCGGGGACAGGACTAACTATGGCTACACCTTC.

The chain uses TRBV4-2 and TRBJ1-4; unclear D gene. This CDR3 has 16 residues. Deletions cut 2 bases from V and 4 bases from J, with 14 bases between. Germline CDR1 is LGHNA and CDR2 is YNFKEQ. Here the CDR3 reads CASSQRPVGRNEKLFF. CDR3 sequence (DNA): TGTGCCAGCAGCCAACGCCCCGTAGGCCGTAATGAAAAACTGTTTTTT.

The chain's CDR3 is CASSRGDWVYGYTF. The CDR3 nucleotides are TGTGCCAGCAGTAGGGGGGATTGGGTCTATGGCTACACCTTC. The chain links TRBV28 to TRBJ1-2; possibly TRBD1 for D (6 bases). V was clipped by 5 bases and J by 4 bases, with 14 bases between them. CDR3 length: 14 residues. The germline V gene encodes CDR1 MDHEN and CDR2 SYDVKM.

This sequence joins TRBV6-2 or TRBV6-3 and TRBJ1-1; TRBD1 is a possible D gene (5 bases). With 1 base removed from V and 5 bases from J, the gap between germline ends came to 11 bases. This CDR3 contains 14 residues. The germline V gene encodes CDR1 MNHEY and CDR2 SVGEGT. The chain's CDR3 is CASSYFGAGTEAFF. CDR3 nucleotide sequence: TGTGCCAGCAGTTACTTCGGGGCCGGGACTGAAGCTTTCTTT.

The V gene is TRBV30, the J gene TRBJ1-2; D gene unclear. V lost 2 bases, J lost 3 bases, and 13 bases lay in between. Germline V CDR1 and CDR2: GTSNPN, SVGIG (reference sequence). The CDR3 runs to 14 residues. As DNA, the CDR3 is TGTGCCTGGAGTAGAGATGTCCGCCACTATGGCTACACCTTC. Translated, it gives CAWSRDVRHYGYTF.

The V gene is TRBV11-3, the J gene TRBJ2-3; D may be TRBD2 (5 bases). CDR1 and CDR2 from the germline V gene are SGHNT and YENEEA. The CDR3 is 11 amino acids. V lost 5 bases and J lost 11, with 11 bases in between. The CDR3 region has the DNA TGTGCCAGCAGCCTGGGTCGGGGGCAGTATTTT. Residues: CASSLGRGQYF.

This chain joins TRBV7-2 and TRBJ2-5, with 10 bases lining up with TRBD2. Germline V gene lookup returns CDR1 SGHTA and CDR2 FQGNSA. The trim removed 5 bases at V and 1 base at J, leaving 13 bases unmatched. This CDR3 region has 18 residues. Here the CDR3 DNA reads TGTGCCAGCAGCCCCAAAGTCTTGCTAGCGGGGGCCCAAGAGACCCAGTACTTC. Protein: CASSPKVLLAGAQETQYF.

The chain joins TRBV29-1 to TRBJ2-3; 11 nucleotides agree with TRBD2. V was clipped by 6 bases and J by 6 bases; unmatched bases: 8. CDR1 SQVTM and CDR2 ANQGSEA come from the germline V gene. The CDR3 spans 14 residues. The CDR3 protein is CSVVLAGAGDTQYF. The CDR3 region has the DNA TGCAGCGTCGTACTAGCGGGGGCGGGCGATACGCAGTATTTT.

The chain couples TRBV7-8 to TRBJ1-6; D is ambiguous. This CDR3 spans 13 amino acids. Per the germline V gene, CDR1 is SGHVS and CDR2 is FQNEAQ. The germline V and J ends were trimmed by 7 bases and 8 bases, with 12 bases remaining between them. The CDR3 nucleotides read TGTGCCAGCACCACTCGGCAGGATTCACCCCTCCACTTT. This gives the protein CASTTRQDSPLHF.

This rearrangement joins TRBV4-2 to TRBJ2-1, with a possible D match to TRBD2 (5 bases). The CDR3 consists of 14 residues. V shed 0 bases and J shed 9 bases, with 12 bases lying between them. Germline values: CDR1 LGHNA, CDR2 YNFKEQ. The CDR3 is CASSQERRSSEQFF. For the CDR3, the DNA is TGTGCCAGCAGCCAAGAGAGGAGGAGTAGTGAGCAGTTCTTC.

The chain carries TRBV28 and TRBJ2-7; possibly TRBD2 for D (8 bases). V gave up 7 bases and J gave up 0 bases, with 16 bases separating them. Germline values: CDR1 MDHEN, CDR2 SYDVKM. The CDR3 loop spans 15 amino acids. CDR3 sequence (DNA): TGTGCCAGCACCCCGGGGGGGACAGCCTCCTACGAGCAGTACTTC. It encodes CASTPGGTASYEQYF.

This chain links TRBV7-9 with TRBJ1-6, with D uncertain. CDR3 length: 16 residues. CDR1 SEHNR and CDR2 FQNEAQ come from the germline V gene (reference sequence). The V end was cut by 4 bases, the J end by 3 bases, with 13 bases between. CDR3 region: CASSWALGSYNSPLHF. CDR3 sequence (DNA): TGTGCCAGCAGCTGGGCCCTGGGGAGCTATAATTCACCCCTCCACTTT.

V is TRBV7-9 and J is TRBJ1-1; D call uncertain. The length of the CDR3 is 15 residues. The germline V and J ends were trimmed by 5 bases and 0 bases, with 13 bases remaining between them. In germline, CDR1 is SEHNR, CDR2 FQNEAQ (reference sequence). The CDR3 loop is CASSPLRRMNTEAFF. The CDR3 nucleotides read TGTGCCAGCAGCCCCTTGAGACGGATGAACACTGAAGCTTTCTTT.

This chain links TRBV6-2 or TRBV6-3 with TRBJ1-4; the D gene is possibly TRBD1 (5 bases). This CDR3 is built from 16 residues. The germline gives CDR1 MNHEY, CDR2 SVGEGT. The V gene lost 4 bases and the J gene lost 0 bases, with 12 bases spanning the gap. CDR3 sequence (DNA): TGTGCCAGCAGTTCCCGCCGACAGTCAACTAATGAAAAACTGTTTTTT. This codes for CASSSRRQSTNEKLFF.

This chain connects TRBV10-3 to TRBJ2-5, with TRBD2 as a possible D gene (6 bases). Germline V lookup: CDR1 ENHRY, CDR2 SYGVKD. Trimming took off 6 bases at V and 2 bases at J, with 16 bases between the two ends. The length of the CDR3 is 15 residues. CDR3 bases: TGTGCCATCAGCAGGGACGGGAGCCTTCAAGAGACCCAGTACTTC. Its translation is CAISRDGSLQETQYF.

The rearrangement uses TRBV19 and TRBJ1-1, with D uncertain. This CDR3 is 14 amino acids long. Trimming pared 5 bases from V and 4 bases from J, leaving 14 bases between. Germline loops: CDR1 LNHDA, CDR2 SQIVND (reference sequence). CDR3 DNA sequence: TGTGCCAGTAGTCCCCGTGGGGAGGGCACTGAAGCTTTCTTT. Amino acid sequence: CASSPRGEGTEAFF.

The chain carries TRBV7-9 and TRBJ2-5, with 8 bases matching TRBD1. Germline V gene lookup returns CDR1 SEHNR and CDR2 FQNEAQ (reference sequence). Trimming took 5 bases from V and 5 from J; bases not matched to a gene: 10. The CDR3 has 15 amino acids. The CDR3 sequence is CASSGEQGVVETQYF. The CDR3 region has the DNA TGTGCCAGCAGCGGAGAACAGGGGGTGGTGGAGACCCAGTACTTC.

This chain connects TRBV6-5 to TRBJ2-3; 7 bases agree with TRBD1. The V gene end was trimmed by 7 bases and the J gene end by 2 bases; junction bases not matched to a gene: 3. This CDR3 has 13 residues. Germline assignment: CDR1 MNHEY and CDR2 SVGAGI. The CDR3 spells CASMQGVTDTQYF. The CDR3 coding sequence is TGTGCCAGCATGCAGGGGGTCACAGATACGCAGTATTTT.

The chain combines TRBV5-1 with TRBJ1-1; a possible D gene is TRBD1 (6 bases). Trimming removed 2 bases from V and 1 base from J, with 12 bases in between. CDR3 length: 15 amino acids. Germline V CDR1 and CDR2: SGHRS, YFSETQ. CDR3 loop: CASSFSPGQNTEAFF. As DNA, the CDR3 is TGCGCCAGCAGCTTTAGCCCGGGACAGAACACTGAAGCTTTCTTT.

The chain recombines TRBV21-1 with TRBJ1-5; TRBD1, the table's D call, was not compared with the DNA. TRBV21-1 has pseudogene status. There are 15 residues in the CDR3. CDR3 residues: CASSGQDRVHQPQHF. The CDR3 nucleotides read TGTGCCAGCAGCGGTCAGGACAGGGTACATCAGCCCCAGCATTTT.